This T cell receptor beta chain is drawn from a study of neurological immune-mediated disorders. Via MiXCR, TCRdb re-called the 5' RACE reads, giving one row per CDR3 protein. This table has more than 20,000 distinct CDR3 sequences, approximately 15% appearing once. The unsorted libraries originated from 2 million PBMCs that had been stored at -80 C. Sequencing was carried out using PBMCs. The receptor was derived from a female donor with HTLV-1-associated myelopathy (HAM/TSP).

This CDR3 reads CSARTWVEPEETQYF. The CDR3, as DNA: TGCAGTGCTAGAACCTGGGTAGAGCCCGAAGAGACCCAGTACTTC. The genes are TRBV20-1 and TRBJ2-5; D unresolved. This CDR3 has 15 residues. The ends were cut back, 2 bases at V and 3 bases at J, with 16 bases in the middle. Germline assignment: CDR1 DFQATT and CDR2 SNEGSKA (reference sequence).